This entry lists 24 T cell receptor beta chains sequenced from one sample in a study of T cell changes during pregnancy in multiple sclerosis. Assay: immunoSEQ multiplex PCR; the TCRdb copy retains only in-frame clones and omits some. This table holds almost 35,000 clones, roughly 90% found once. Sequences were derived from CD8+ T cells from peripheral blood mononuclear cells, sampled after pregnancy. The receptors come from a female donor with multiple sclerosis, enrolled in a pregnancy study.

The chain is built from TRBV6-5 and TRBJ1-4; D is ambiguous. Germline CDR1 MNHEY, CDR2 SVGAGI. The CDR3 is 11 amino acids. V gave up 2 bases and J gave up 11 bases, with 6 bases separating them. The CDR3 spells CASSYQQKLFF. The CDR3 region has the DNA TGTGCCAGCAGTTACCAACAGAAACTGTTTTTT.

The rearrangement uses TRBV7-9 and TRBJ1-2; D might be TRBD1 (6 bases). Germline-derived CDR1 and CDR2 are SEHNR and FQNEAQ (reference sequence). CDR3 length: 15 amino acids. V was trimmed by 5 bases and J by 1 base, leaving 14 bases between them. In DNA form, the CDR3 reads TGTGCCAGCAGCACCGGGACACCGATTAACTATGGCTACACCTTC. Encoded protein: CASSTGTPINYGYTF.

V usage is TRBV7-2 and J usage is TRBJ1-2; 8 bases are shared with TRBD1. V was clipped by 1 base and J by 14 bases; unmatched bases: 3. The CDR3 length is 11 residues. From germline, CDR1 is SGHTA and CDR2 FQGNSA. The CDR3 sequence: CASSLGTGMTF. For the CDR3, the DNA is TGTGCCAGCAGCTTAGGGACAGGGATGACCTTC.

To note about this clone: This specimen includes other DNA sequences encoding the same CDR3. The chain joins TRBV5-5 to TRBJ2-7, with 9 nucleotides matching TRBD1. V dropped 3 bases and J dropped 7; count of bases not matched to a gene: 2. Looked up from germline, CDR1 is SGHKS and CDR2 is YYEKEE (reference sequence). The CDR3 is made up of 12 amino acids. CDR3 loop: CASSWTGEEQYF. Here the CDR3 DNA reads TGTGCCAGCAGCTGGACAGGGGAGGAGCAGTACTTC. The variable domain in full, completed from reference TRBV5-5 and TRBJ2-7, reads DAGVTQSPTHLIKTRGQQVTLRCSPISGHKSVSWYQQVLGQGPQFIFQYYEKEERGRGNFPDRFSARQFPNYSSELNVNALLLGDSALYLCASSWTGEEQYFGPGTRLTVT.

V is TRBV6-5 and J is TRBJ1-2; 9 positions agree with TRBD1. V shed 5 bases, J shed 7 bases, and the junction held 5 bases outside the gene matches. Germline V gives CDR1 MNHEY, CDR2 SVGAGI. The CDR3 totals 13 residues. DNA for the CDR3: TGTGCCAGCAGTACCGGGACAGGGTTTGGCTACACCTTC. Amino acids: CASSTGTGFGYTF.

V and J are TRBV9 and TRBJ2-3, with D hard to call. Looked up from germline, CDR1 is SGDLS and CDR2 is YYNGEE. Between the trimmed V and J ends, which lost 0 bases and 6 bases, there was a span of 11 bases. This CDR3 region has 14 residues. CDR3 sequence: CASSVESYADTQYF. The CDR3 coding sequence is TGTGCCAGCAGCGTAGAGTCCTACGCGGATACGCAGTATTTT.

This clone was recorded a few times. The chain joins TRBV11-2 to TRBJ2-7; 8 nucleotides line up with TRBD2. CDR3 length: 14 amino acids. V was clipped by 2 bases and J by 3 bases; unmatched bases: 3. Germline V lookup: CDR1 SGHAT, CDR2 FQNNGV. Written as DNA, the CDR3 is TGTGCCAGCAGCTTAAGTAGCGGGGACTACGAGCAGTACTTC. Residues: CASSLSSGDYEQYF.

This chain joins TRBV7-9 and TRBJ1-2; 8 bases are a match to TRBD1. CDR3 length: 14 residues. Germline V gene data show CDR1 as SEHNR and CDR2 as FQNEAQ (reference sequence). J gave up 6 bases and V 4 bases, and 7 bases lay outside the gene matches. For the CDR3, the DNA is TGTGCCAGCAGCTCCTTGCCGACAGGGGATGGCTACACCTTC. It yields the protein CASSSLPTGDGYTF.

The chain uses TRBV29-1 and TRBJ1-1; D may be TRBD1 (5 bases). This CDR3 is built from 13 residues. Trimming removed 1 base at V and 8 bases at J, with 14 bases between. Germline CDR1 is SQVTM and CDR2 is ANQGSEA. The CDR3 DNA reads TGCAGCGTTGAAGGGACAATGGTATCGGAAGCTTTCTTT. Translated: CSVEGTMVSEAFF.

This chain joins TRBV7-8 and TRBJ2-7, with 11 bases identical to TRBD2. V dropped 5 bases and J dropped 0; count of bases not matched to a gene: 3. Per the germline V gene, CDR1 is SGHVS and CDR2 is FQNEAQ. CDR3 length: 15 residues. CDR3 DNA: TGTGCCAGCAGCCCGACTAGCGGGAACTCCTACGAGCAGTACTTC. This translates into CASSPTSGNSYEQYF.

V is TRBV19 and J is TRBJ2-1; 11 bases match TRBD2. Germline lookup yields CDR1 LNHDA and CDR2 SQIVND (reference sequence). The V gene end was trimmed by 3 bases and the J gene end by 6 bases; junction bases not matched to a gene: 4. The CDR3 runs to 15 residues. CDR3 loop: CASSIGTSGSNEQFF. In nucleotides, the CDR3 is TGTGCCAGTAGTATTGGGACTAGCGGTTCCAATGAGCAGTTCTTC. Based on the CDR3 plus reference TRBV19 and TRBJ2-1, the full variable domain is DGGITQSPKYLFRKEGQNVTLSCEQNLNHDAMYWYRQDPGQGLRLIYYSQIVNDFQKGDIAEGYSVSREKKESFPLTVTSAQKNPTAFYLCASSIGTSGSNEQFFGPGTRLTVL.

Turning to this clone: Other DNA variants within this sample encode the same CDR3. This rearrangement joins TRBV27 to TRBJ2-7, with 8 bases aligning to TRBD1. The CDR3 spans 15 residues. Trimming removed 10 bases from V and 1 base from J; junction bases left unmatched: 12. Germline lookup yields CDR1 MNHEY and CDR2 SMNVEV (reference sequence). CDR3 DNA: TGTGCCACCTCCCCCCAGGGGGCCGCGTCCTACGAGCAGTACTTC. Amino acid sequence: CATSPQGAASYEQYF.

The J gene is TRBJ2-2, the V gene TRBV4-3; D not certain. The CDR3 loop spans 15 amino acids. Germline V lookup: CDR1 LGHNA, CDR2 YSLEER. Trimming removed 0 bases from V and 3 bases from J, with 8 bases in between. The CDR3 DNA follows: TGCGCCAGCAGCCAAGACCCCACGGACACCGGGGAGCTGTTTTTT. Its protein is CASSQDPTDTGELFF.

CDR3 DNA sequence: TGTGCCAGCAGCAAAACGAGCCGAGCCAAAAACATTCAGTACTTC. Encoded protein: CASSKTSRAKNIQYF. The genes are TRBV5-6 and TRBJ2-4; D remains ambiguous. The ends were cut back, 4 bases at V and 0 bases at J, with 11 bases in the middle. Germline-derived CDR1 and CDR2 are SGHDT and YYEEEE. CDR3 length: 15 residues.

This clone was observed a handful of times. This chain uses TRBV18 with TRBJ1-5, with D unclear. CDR3 length: 15 residues. Germline V gene data show CDR1 as KGHSH and CDR2 as LQKENI. V was cut by 1 base and J by 4 bases, with 11 bases left in between. The CDR3 DNA is TGTGCCAGCTCACCACGGCCATTACAGAATCAGCCCCAGCATTTT. This sequence encodes CASSPRPLQNQPQHF.

The gene calls are TRBV4-2 and TRBJ2-7; TRBD2 matches at 8 bases. The V gene's germline CDR1 is LGHNA and CDR2 YNFKEQ. With 2 bases clipped from V and 2 bases from J, the junction kept 5 bases outside the gene matches. The CDR3 contains 15 residues. The CDR3 is CASSQNRGGAYEQYF. The CDR3 DNA reads as TGTGCCAGCAGCCAAAACCGGGGGGGCGCCTACGAGCAGTACTTC.

This chain joins TRBV29-1 and TRBJ1-1; D possibly corresponds to TRBD1 (6 bases). Between the trimmed V and J ends, which lost 7 bases and 8 bases, there was a span of 11 bases. This CDR3 has 10 residues. CDR1 is SQVTM and CDR2 is ANQGSEA in the germline V gene. The CDR3 is CSASQGEAFF. The CDR3 nucleotides are TGCAGCGCGTCCCAGGGGGAAGCTTTCTTT.

This clone came up once. V gene TRBV11-2 combines with J gene TRBJ2-1; TRBD1 agrees at 7 bases. Trimming cost V 6 bases and J 9 bases; bases outside gene matches: 5. The CDR3 consists of 12 residues. Looked up from germline, CDR1 is SGHAT and CDR2 is FQNNGV. The CDR3, as DNA: TGTGCCAGCAGTCAAGACAGGGTTGAGCAGTTCTTC. Its protein is CASSQDRVEQFF.

This clone was counted a few times. This chain links TRBV7-8 with TRBJ2-7; weak D call: TRBD2 (6 bases). Trimming pared 8 bases from V and 2 bases from J, leaving 10 bases between. Looked up from germline, CDR1 is SGHVS and CDR2 is FQNEAQ. The CDR3 contains 12 residues. This CDR3 is CASGGRTYEQYF. CDR3 sequence (DNA): TGTGCCAGCGGGGGGAGAACCTACGAGCAGTACTTC.

This sequence joins TRBV7-9 and TRBJ1-2; D uncertain. Germline lookup yields CDR1 SEHNR and CDR2 FQNEAQ (reference sequence). With 7 bases removed from V and 0 bases from J, the gap between germline ends came to 9 bases. The CDR3 runs 13 residues. The CDR3 spells CASTNEANYGYTF. In DNA form, the CDR3 reads TGTGCCAGCACCAACGAGGCTAACTATGGCTACACCTTC.

This rearrangement joins TRBV6-6 to TRBJ2-3, with 11 bases that match TRBD1. With V trimmed by 6 bases and J by 13 bases, 15 bases remained unmatched. Germline CDR1 MNHNY, CDR2 SVGAGI (reference sequence). CDR3 size: 15 residues. The CDR3 protein is CASRETGTGGIMEYF. In DNA form, the CDR3 reads TGTGCCAGCAGGGAGACCGGGACAGGGGGTATCATGGAGTATTTT.

The rearrangement links TRBV11-2 to TRBJ2-5; D is perhaps TRBD2 (6 bases). Germline lookup yields CDR1 SGHAT and CDR2 FQNNGV. Trimming shortened V by 5 bases and J by 0 bases, and 10 bases separated the two germline ends. This CDR3 is built from 14 residues. The CDR3 DNA sequence: TGTGCCAGCAGCCGACGGGACTACCAAGAGACCCAGTACTTC. Translating gives CASSRRDYQETQYF.

J is TRBJ1-2 and V is TRBV4-3; D may be TRBD1 (5 bases). Looked up from germline, CDR1 is LGHNA and CDR2 is YSLEER. The CDR3 has 16 residues. V dropped 2 bases and J dropped 6 bases, with 19 bases sitting between them. The CDR3 DNA sequence: TGCGCCAGCAGCCAACATAGATATGGGGCTAGAGATGGCTACACCTTC. Translation gives CASSQHRYGARDGYTF.

This CDR3 is CASRAGQETQYF. The CDR3 DNA reads TGTGCCAGCCGGGCAGGGCAAGAGACCCAGTACTTC. This chain connects TRBV7-9 to TRBJ2-5, with TRBD1 as a possible D gene (5 bases). V was cut by 8 bases and J by 2 bases, with 9 bases left in between. This CDR3 has 12 residues. Germline V CDR1 and CDR2: SEHNR, FQNEAQ (reference sequence).